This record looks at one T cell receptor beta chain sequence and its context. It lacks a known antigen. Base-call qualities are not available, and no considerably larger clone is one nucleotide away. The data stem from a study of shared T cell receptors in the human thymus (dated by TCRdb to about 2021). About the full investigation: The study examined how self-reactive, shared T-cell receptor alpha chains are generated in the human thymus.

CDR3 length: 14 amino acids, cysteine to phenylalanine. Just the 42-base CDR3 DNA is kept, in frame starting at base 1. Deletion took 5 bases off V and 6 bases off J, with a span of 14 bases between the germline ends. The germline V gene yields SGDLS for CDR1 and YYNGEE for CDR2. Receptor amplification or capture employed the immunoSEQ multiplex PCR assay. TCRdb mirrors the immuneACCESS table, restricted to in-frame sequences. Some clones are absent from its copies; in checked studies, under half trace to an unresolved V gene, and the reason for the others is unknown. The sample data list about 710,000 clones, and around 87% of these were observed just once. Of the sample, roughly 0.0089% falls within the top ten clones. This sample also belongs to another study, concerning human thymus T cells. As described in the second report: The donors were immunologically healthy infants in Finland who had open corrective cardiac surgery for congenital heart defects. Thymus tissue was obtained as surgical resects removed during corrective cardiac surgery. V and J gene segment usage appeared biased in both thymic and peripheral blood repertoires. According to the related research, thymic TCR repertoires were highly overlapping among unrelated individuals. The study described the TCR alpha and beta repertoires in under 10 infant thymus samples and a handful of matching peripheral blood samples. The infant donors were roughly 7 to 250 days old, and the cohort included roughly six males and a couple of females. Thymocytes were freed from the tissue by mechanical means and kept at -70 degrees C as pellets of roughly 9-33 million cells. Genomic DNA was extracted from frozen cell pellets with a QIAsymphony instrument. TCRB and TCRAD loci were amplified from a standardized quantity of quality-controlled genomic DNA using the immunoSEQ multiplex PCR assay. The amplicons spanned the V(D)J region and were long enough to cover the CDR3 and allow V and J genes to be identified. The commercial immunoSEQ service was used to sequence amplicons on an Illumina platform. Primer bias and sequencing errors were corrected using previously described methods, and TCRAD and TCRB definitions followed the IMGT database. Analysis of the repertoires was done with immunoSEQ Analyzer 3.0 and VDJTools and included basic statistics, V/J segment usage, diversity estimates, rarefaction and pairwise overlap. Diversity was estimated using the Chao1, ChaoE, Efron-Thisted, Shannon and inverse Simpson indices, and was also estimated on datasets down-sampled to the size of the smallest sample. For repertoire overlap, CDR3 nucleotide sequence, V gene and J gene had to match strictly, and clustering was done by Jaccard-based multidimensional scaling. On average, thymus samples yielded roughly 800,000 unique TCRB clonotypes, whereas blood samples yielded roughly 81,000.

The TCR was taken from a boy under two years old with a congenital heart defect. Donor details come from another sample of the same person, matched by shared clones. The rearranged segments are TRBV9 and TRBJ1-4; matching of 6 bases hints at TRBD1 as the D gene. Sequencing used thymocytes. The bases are TGTGCCAGCAGTCCGGGACATGGAGATGAAAAACTGTTTTTT. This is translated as CASSPGHGDEKLFF.